A single sample is the source of the 27 T cell receptor beta chains below, sequenced in a study of tissue T cells after allogeneic stem cell transplantation. Time point given: mouse harvest day 7 after allogeneic transplant. Mouse grafts combined 10^7 T-cell-depleted bone marrow cells with 10^6 splenic CD5+ T cells. Using immunoSEQ multiplex PCR, the repertoire was profiled, and TCRdb retains in-frame clones only, with some absent. This sample has thousands of clones; roughly 50% occur once, and the top ten carry over 9.5%. The sequenced material came from lymph node tissue. These TCRs come from a female BALB/c mouse given C57BL/6 T cells with graft-versus-host disease after an allogeneic hematopoietic cell transplant.

Concerning this clone: Germline and genes: mouse. The CDR3 extends 1 residue past the end of the read, so its final part is completed from the germline J gene. The chain uses TRBV20 and TRBJ2-2; D call uncertain. V was cut by 2 bases and J by 0 bases, with 7 bases left in between. The CDR3 covers 14 residues. The germline V gene encodes CDR1 GFQATS and CDR2 STVNSAI. The CDR3 here is CGARRAANTGQLYF. The CDR3 DNA, read in part, is TGTGGTGCTAGGAGGGCCGCAAACACCGGGCAGCTCTAC.

Points on this clone: The gene names given are mouse names. The read ends 1 residue early relative to the CDR3; the germline J gene fills the gap. The gene calls are TRBV1 and TRBJ2-4, with 10 nucleotides matching TRBD2. The germline V gene encodes CDR1 NSQYPW and CDR2 LRSPGD (reference sequence). Trimming removed 4 bases from V and 0 bases from J; junction bases left unmatched: 7. This CDR3 has 17 amino acids. The CDR3 sequence: CTCSVRDWGLSQNTLYF. CDR3 DNA (partial): TGCACCTGCAGTGTTCGGGACTGGGGTCTTAGTCAAAACACCTTGTAC.

Concerning this clone itself: The genes and germline here are from mouse. The CDR3 end lies 1 residue beyond the end of the read and is filled in from the germline J gene. This rearrangement joins TRBV13-2 to TRBJ2-7; D call uncertain. Trimming took off 6 bases at V and 3 bases at J, with 7 bases between the two ends. The CDR3 is 11 amino acids. The germline V gene encodes CDR1 NNHNN and CDR2 SYGAGS (reference sequence). The DNA read from the CDR3 is TGTGCCAGCGACCGCATCTATGAACAGTAC. As protein: CASDRIYEQY. In full, the CDR3 is CASDRIYEQYF.

Remarks on this clone: Mismatch with germline at one junction end may stem from a read error. Gene labels here are mouse ones. The read terminates 1 residue ahead of where the CDR3 ends, so the germline J gene completes it. This sequence joins TRBV29 and TRBJ2-7, with 9 bases matching TRBD1. This CDR3 is built from 14 residues. From germline, CDR1 is MSHET and CDR2 SYDVDS. The CDR3: CASSLRWTGVEQYF. The part of the CDR3 DNA that was read is TGTGCCAGCAGTCTGCGTTGGACAGGGGTGGAACAGTAC.

On this clone itself: These gene names are mouse names. Coverage ceases 1 residue before the CDR3 finishes, and the germline J gene fills in the end. V gene TRBV24 combines with J gene TRBJ1-2, with 12 bases fitting TRBD1. CDR1 is KGHTA, CDR2 FRNEEI, per germline. The CDR3 length is 15 residues. The trim removed 3 bases at V and 4 bases at J, leaving 3 bases unmatched. This CDR3 reads CASSLPGQGASDYTF. Incomplete CDR3 DNA: TGTGCCAGCAGTCTCCCGGGACAGGGGGCCTCCGACTACACC.

This clone was detected once. The gene names here belong to mouse. CDR3 DNA (partial): TGTGCCAGCAGTACTTATGCTGAGCAGTTC. It is translated as CASSTYAEQF. The complete CDR3 sequence is CASSTYAEQFF. V and J are TRBV13-3 and TRBJ2-1, with D unclear. The DNA ends 1 residue before the CDR3 does, and the rest of the CDR3 is filled in from the germline J gene. V dropped 4 bases and J dropped 4 bases, with 3 bases sitting between them. This CDR3 has 11 amino acids. Germline CDR1 NNHDY, CDR2 SYVADS.

Of note for this clone: Mouse gene names and germline throughout. The CDR3 end falls 1 residue outside the read, so it is completed with the germline J gene. The chain carries TRBV4 and TRBJ2-4; TRBD1 matches 7 bases. The CDR3 spans 13 residues. The V segment lost 5 bases and the J segment 5 bases; nucleotides outside the gene matches: 4. Per the germline V gene, CDR1 is LGHDT and CDR2 is YNNKQL (reference sequence). Incomplete CDR3 DNA: TGTGCCAGCAGCAGGGCAGGGGGAAACACCTTGTAC. Protein sequence: CASSRAGGNTLY. The entire CDR3 reads CASSRAGGNTLYF. Drawing the rest from reference TRBV4 and TRBJ2-4, the complete variable domain is ETAVFQTPNYHVTQVGNEVSFNCKQTLGHDTMYWYKQDSKKLLKIMFSYNNKQLIVNETVPRRFSPQSSDKAHLNLRIKSVEPEDSAVYLCASSRAGGNTLYFGAGTRLSVL.

For this clone: Here the gene names and germline are mouse. The covered CDR3 bases are TGTGCAAGCAGCTTAGTGGGGACAGGGGACACCCAGTAC. Its protein is CASSLVGTGDTQY. The CDR3 as a whole reads CASSLVGTGDTQYF. The rearrangement links TRBV16 to TRBJ2-5, with 9 positions matching TRBD1. The CDR3 end is not reached by the read, which stops 1 residue before it; the germline J gene fills it in. There are 14 residues in the CDR3. The J segment lost 6 bases and the V segment lost 1 base, leaving 2 bases of the junction unmatched. Germline V gene lookup returns CDR1 SGHSA and CDR2 FRNQAP. The full variable domain, its missing parts supplied by reference TRBV16 and TRBJ2-5, is NAGVIQTPRHKVTGKGQEATLWCEPISGHSAVFWYRQTIVQGLEFLTYFRNQAPIDDSGMPKERFSAQMPNQSHSTLKIQSTQPQDSAVYLCASSLVGTGDTQYFGPGTRLLVL.

In this sample, this clone is medium-sized. Mouse gene names apply. The read terminates 1 residue before the CDR3 end, so the remaining end is supplied by the germline J gene. The chain uses TRBV19 and TRBJ2-7; 13 nucleotides agree with TRBD2. Losses at the gene ends were 5 bases for V and 7 bases for J; bases not matched to a gene: 6. CDR3 size: 14 residues. Per the germline V gene, CDR1 is FNHDT and CDR2 is SITEND (reference sequence). CDR3 bases read: TGTGCCAGCAGCAGGACTGGGGGGGCGCGGGAACAGTAC. This gives the protein CASSRTGGAREQY. The CDR3, in full, reads CASSRTGGAREQYF. Full variable domain (outside the CDR3, taken from reference TRBV19 and TRBJ2-7): GGIITQTPKFLIGQEGQKLTLKCQQNFNHDTMYWYRQDSGKGLRLIYYSITENDLQKGDLSEGYDASREKKSSFSLTVTSAQKNEMAVFLCASSRTGGAREQYFGPGTRLTVL.

By share of the sample, this clone is hyperexpanded (1% or more). Genes here carry mouse names. The sequenced fragment ends 1 residue before the CDR3 boundary, so the rest is inferred from the germline J gene. This sequence joins TRBV26 and TRBJ2-7; D is uncertain. CDR1 is KGHPV and CDR2 is FQNQEV in the germline V gene (reference sequence). V lost 3 bases and J lost 4, with 10 bases in between. The CDR3 covers 13 residues. CDR3 DNA (partial): TGTGCCAGCAGTCTTGTCGGAAGATATGAACAGTAC. Its translation is CASSLVGRYEQY. The complete CDR3 reads CASSLVGRYEQYF.

Regarding this clone: Genes and germline are mouse. CDR3 sequence: CASSWGTGGDTEVFF. CDR3 DNA, as far as it was read: TGTGCCAGCAGCTGGGGGACAGGGGGCGACACAGAAGTCTTC. The V gene is TRBV26, the J gene TRBJ1-1; 12 bases are shared with TRBD1. The read ends 1 residue early relative to the CDR3; the germline J gene fills the gap. J was trimmed by 3 bases and V by 6 bases; bases with no gene match: 5. The length of the CDR3 is 15 residues. Germline CDR1 KGHPV, CDR2 FQNQEV (reference sequence).

This clone was counted a few times. Mouse germline and gene names are used. The read comes to an end 1 residue before the CDR3 does, leaving the germline J gene to fill in the end. The V gene is TRBV16, the J gene TRBJ1-4, with D possibly TRBD1 on 5 matching bases. CDR3 length: 17 residues. V was trimmed by 5 bases and J by 0 bases, leaving 16 bases between them. Looked up from germline, CDR1 is SGHSA and CDR2 is FRNQAP. The sequenced part of the CDR3 DNA is TGTGCAAGCAGCCCGCCCCGGGGGAGGATTTCCAACGAAAGATTATTT. Its protein is CASSPPRGRISNERLF. The whole CDR3 region reads CASSPPRGRISNERLFF.

For this clone: Gene and germline names: mouse. With the read ending 1 residue before the CDR3 end, the germline J gene is used to fill in that end. V usage is TRBV23 and J usage is TRBJ1-1; the table's D call TRBD1 went unverified against the DNA. There are 14 residues in the CDR3. Germline V gene data show CDR1 as KGHTA and CDR2 as FQNQQP. CDR3 bases read: TGCTCCAGCAGTCAACGGACAGCAAACACAGAAGTCTTC. Its protein is CSSSQRTANTEVF. The whole CDR3 sequence is CSSSQRTANTEVFF.

Concerning this clone: The genes are named according to mouse. The read stops 1 residue short of the end of the CDR3; the missing end is completed from the germline J gene. This rearrangement joins TRBV17 to TRBJ2-1; TRBD2 aligns across 12 bases. This CDR3 has 15 amino acids. Trimming at V came to 2 bases and at J to 5 bases, leaving 1 base not matched to a gene. Germline V gene lookup returns CDR1 MNHDT and CDR2 YYDKIL. Partial CDR3 DNA: TGTGCTAGCAGTAGATGGGACTGGGGGGATGCTGAGCAGTTC. Its translation is CASSRWDWGDAEQF. From start to end, the CDR3 is CASSRWDWGDAEQFF.

This clone was counted a few times. The germline and genes are mouse ones. Read sequence stops 1 residue before the CDR3 end, and the germline J gene provides the missing end. The gene calls are TRBV3 and TRBJ2-7, with 10 bases fitting TRBD2. The CDR3 covers 13 residues. The ends lost 2 bases at V and 7 bases at J; junction bases unmatched: 2. The germline V gene has CDR1 SNHLY and CDR2 FYNGKV (reference sequence). The CDR3 loop reads CASSLNWGGEQYF. Partial CDR3 DNA: TGTGCCAGCAGCTTAAACTGGGGGGGGGAACAGTAC.

About this clone: Genes and germline come from the mouse. Read sequence stops 1 residue before the CDR3 end, and the germline J gene provides the missing end. The genes are TRBV3 and TRBJ1-1, with a weak D call TRBD1 (5 bases). Trimming pared 1 base from V and 4 bases from J, leaving 10 bases between. Germline V CDR1 and CDR2: SNHLY, FYNGKV (reference sequence). The CDR3 covers 14 residues. CDR3 residues: CASSLVRGGTEVFF. The CDR3 bases that were read are TGTGCCAGCAGCTTAGTTAGGGGAGGCACAGAAGTCTTC.

On this clone: Gene names denote mouse genes. Sequencing ends 1 residue short of the CDR3 end; the germline J gene provides the rest. This chain links TRBV13-1 with TRBJ1-1; D remains unclear. The germline gives CDR1 NSHNY, CDR2 SYGAGN. The CDR3 contains 13 residues. V dropped 2 bases and J dropped 1 base, with 6 bases sitting between them. The CDR3: CASSEDKNTEVFF. Incomplete CDR3 DNA: TGTGCCAGCAGTGAAGACAAAAACACAGAAGTCTTC.

Concerning this clone itself: Gene names and germline match the mouse. Read data end 1 residue before the CDR3 end; the end is taken from the germline J gene. The V and J genes are TRBV5 and TRBJ1-1, with a tentative D call TRBD1 (6 bases). Germline-derived CDR1 and CDR2 are LGHNA and YNLKQL (reference sequence). V was cut by 0 bases and J by 4 bases, with 9 bases left in between. The CDR3 runs 14 residues. The CDR3 here is CASSQDGGGTEVFF. Partial CDR3 DNA: TGTGCCAGCAGCCAAGACGGGGGCGGCACAGAAGTCTTC.

As for this clone: The listed genes are named as in mouse. The read ends 1 residue early relative to the CDR3; the germline J gene fills the gap. The chain combines TRBV26 with TRBJ2-1, with 10 bases aligning to TRBD1. Germline V lookup: CDR1 KGHPV, CDR2 FQNQEV (reference sequence). This CDR3 contains 14 residues. J lost 6 bases, V lost 3 bases, and 2 bases had no gene match. The sequenced CDR3 bases are TGTGCCAGCAGTCTCCGGGACAGGGGTGCTGAGCAGTTC. Translated, it gives CASSLRDRGAEQF. The CDR3 in its entirety is CASSLRDRGAEQFF.

Worth noting for this clone: Gene names are the mouse ones. The CDR3 loop is CAWSLALGGDTQYF. The CDR3 DNA, read in part, is TGTGCCTGGAGTCTAGCCCTGGGGGGAGACACCCAGTAC. The chain is built from TRBV31 and TRBJ2-5; 8 nucleotides align to TRBD2. Read data end 1 residue before the CDR3 end; the end is taken from the germline J gene. Germline trimming cut 0 bases from V and 5 bases from J; bases unmatched to any gene: 4. CDR3 length: 14 residues. CDR1 is GKSSPN and CDR2 is SITVG in the germline V gene.

Notes on this clone: Mouse names are used for the genes. The CDR3 extends 1 residue past the end of the read, so its final part is completed from the germline J gene. The chain employs TRBV26 and TRBJ2-3, with TRBD1 as a possible D gene (6 bases). The V gene's germline CDR1 is KGHPV and CDR2 FQNQEV (reference sequence). Deletions cut 6 bases from V and 6 bases from J, with 7 bases between. The length of the CDR3 is 11 residues. The CDR3 DNA, read in part, is TGTGCCAGCAGGGACAGCGAAACGCTGTAT. Translation: CASRDSETLY. The full CDR3 protein reads CASRDSETLYF. The entire variable domain, with the rest obtained from reference TRBV26 and TRBJ2-3, is as follows: NSKVIQTPRYLVKGQGQKAKMRCIPEKGHPVVFWYQQNKNNEFKFLINFQNQEVLQQIDMTEKRFSAECPSNSPCSLEIQSSEAGDSALYLCASRDSETLYFGSGTRLTVL.

As to this clone: Germline and genes here are mouse. The CDR3 is cut off 1 residue early in the read; its end comes from the germline J gene. This chain links TRBV31 with TRBJ1-4, with D unresolved. Germline-derived CDR1 and CDR2 are GKSSPN and SITVG. With 5 bases removed from V and 0 bases from J, the gap between germline ends came to 4 bases. The CDR3 sequence is 12 residues long. Incomplete CDR3 DNA: TGTGCCTGGGCATTTTCCAACGAAAGATTATTT. Its translation: CAWAFSNERLF. The entire CDR3 protein is CAWAFSNERLFF.

This clone has only one observation. Gene labels here are mouse ones. The read ends 1 residue early relative to the CDR3; the germline J gene fills the gap. V and J are TRBV3 and TRBJ2-1; 12 positions agree with TRBD2. This CDR3 comprises 15 residues. V lost 6 bases, J lost 4 bases, and 4 bases stayed unmatched. Germline V lookup: CDR1 SNHLY, CDR2 FYNGKV (reference sequence). The part of the CDR3 DNA that was read is TGTGCCAGCAGGTCGGGACTGGGGGGTTATGCTGAGCAGTTC. Translated, it gives CASRSGLGGYAEQF. The CDR3, in full, reads CASRSGLGGYAEQFF.

Regarding this clone: Germline and genes here are mouse. Read data end 1 residue before the CDR3 end; the end is taken from the germline J gene. The chain recombines TRBV5 with TRBJ2-5; TRBD2 is a possible D gene (6 bases). Per germline, CDR1 LGHNA and CDR2 YNLKQL (reference sequence). The CDR3 runs 15 residues. V gave up 1 base and J gave up 2 bases, with 10 bases separating them. CDR3 region: CASSQGLGFQDTQYF. The DNA read from the CDR3 is TGTGCCAGCAGCCAAGGGCTGGGGTTCCAAGACACCCAGTAC.

Note on this clone: Gene names follow the mouse nomenclature. The sequenced fragment ends 1 residue before the CDR3 boundary, so the rest is inferred from the germline J gene. The rearrangement joins TRBV3 to TRBJ2-1; a weak D match, TRBD2 (7 bases). CDR3 length: 14 amino acids. The germline V and J ends were trimmed by 5 bases and 6 bases, with 14 bases remaining between them. In germline, CDR1 is SNHLY, CDR2 FYNGKV (reference sequence). CDR3 amino acids: CASSPRGAGAEQFF. The DNA read from the CDR3 is TGTGCCAGCAGCCCCCGGGGGGCGGGTGCTGAGCAGTTC. Variable domain in full (rest from reference TRBV3 and TRBJ2-1): GPKVLQIPSHQIIDMGQMVTLNCDPVSNHLYFYWYKQILGQQMEFLVNFYNGKVMEKSKLFKDQFSVERPDGSYFTLKIQPTALEDSAVYFCASSPRGAGAEQFFGPGTRLTVL.

In the case of this clone: Gene names refer to mouse genes. From the germline J gene comes the end of the CDR3, since the read stops 1 residue before it. The chain combines TRBV15 with TRBJ1-1; 11 nucleotides agree with TRBD1. V shed 1 base, J shed 6 bases, and the junction held 1 base outside the gene matches. Germline CDR1 and CDR2: SGHND and FRSKSL. This CDR3 spans 14 amino acids. The CDR3 reads CASSLGTGGAEVFF. The part of the CDR3 DNA that was read is TGTGCCAGCAGTTTAGGGACAGGGGGCGCAGAAGTCTTC.

Comment on this clone: The gene names here belong to mouse. The read falls 1 residue short of the CDR3 end, and the missing part is taken from the germline J gene. The rearrangement links TRBV13-2 to TRBJ1-6; 7 bases fit TRBD1. TRBJ1-6 is noted as an ORF with a role that remains uncertain. CDR1 and CDR2 from the germline V gene are NNHNN and SYGAGS (reference sequence). This CDR3 spans 14 amino acids. V was pared by 5 bases and J by 7 bases, with 6 bases of the junction left unmatched. CDR3 region: CASGRRGRNSPLYF. The DNA read from the CDR3 is TGTGCCAGCGGGAGGAGGGGGCGAAATTCGCCCCTCTAC.